This record looks at one T cell receptor beta chain sequence and its context. The antigen this receptor binds is unknown. There are no base qualities to consult, and no much larger clone falls within one base. Genomic DNA was isolated from the sorted cells so that the TCRbeta CDR3 region could be sequenced. TCRbeta CDR3 regions were sequenced using the immunoSEQ Assay. TCRdb took over this immuneACCESS table, retaining in-frame rearrangements with V and J assigned. Such tables are incomplete; in checked studies, under half of the missing clones stem from an unresolved V gene, and the remainder is unexplained. This sample has roughly 74,000 clones in its table, and 94% of those were observed once. Clones ranked in the top ten supply roughly 20% of the sample. The trial excluded patients who had a history of autoimmune disease or were on systemic immunosuppression. Peripheral blood for TCR sequencing was drawn from every dose cohort at baseline, at cycle 4 day 1 and at cycle 7 day 1. Samples were obtained from an open-label, multicenter, first-in-human phase I dose-escalation trial of ivuxolimab. Adults with locally advanced or metastatic melanoma, renal cell, hepatocellular, or head and neck squamous cell carcinoma were enrolled in the trial. Before TCR sequencing, CD4+ T cells and CD8+ T cells from peripheral blood were sorted into separate populations.

The sample comes from a study of OX40 agonist ivuxolimab in advanced cancers. Study-level background: Ivuxolimab was an agonistic, fully human IgG2 monoclonal antibody directed against OX40 (CD134), a costimulatory receptor. In the dose-escalation cohort, approximately 83% of patients were male, and the mean age was roughly 60 years with a range of about 20 to 80. Peripheral TCRbeta sequencing was intended to test whether TCR sequence diversity was altered and clonal T-cell expansion was caused by ivuxolimab. Patients were allowed to have had prior anti-PD-1, anti-PD-L1 or anti-CTLA-4 therapy, and approximately 37% of the dose-escalation patients had been treated with checkpoint inhibitors. Partial responses occurred in three dose-escalation patients: two with cutaneous melanoma and one with hepatocellular carcinoma. Of the approximately 53 patients in dose escalation, 19 had hepatocellular carcinoma, about 15 had melanoma, 9 had renal cell carcinoma and 9 had head and neck cancer. The monotherapy dose-escalation portion (N ≈ 52 patients) of the phase I ivuxolimab trial is reported in the paper. Intravenous ivuxolimab was administered to patients every 2 weeks at six dose levels: 0.01, 0.1, 0.3, 1.5, 3 and 10 mg/kg.

Overall results and qualifications from the work: In the 0.1-3.0 mg/kg groups, partial responders had among the lowest normalized peripheral clonal expansion, particularly in CD8+ T cells. Low levels of normalized T-cell clonal expansion were also seen in some patients who did not respond. Antigen specificity was not determined for the clonally expanded peripheral T cells. After ivuxolimab, expanded clones were on average more numerous among CD8+ T cells than among CD4+ T cells. At doses of 0.1 to 3.0 mg/kg, clonal expansion of both CD4+ and CD8+ T cells in blood was seen between baseline and week 6.

The germline V and J ends show losses of 7 bases and 6 bases respectively, and no gene match explains 17 bases of the junction. From the cysteine through the phenylalanine, the CDR3 covers 16 amino acids. Kept here is only the CDR3 DNA, which spans 48 bases and is read in frame from base 1. The germline V gene sets CDR1 to MGHRA and CDR2 to YSYEKL. Sample: CD4+ or CD8+ T cells sorted from blood, taken in a trial of the OX40 agonist ivuxolimab. The chain couples TRBV4-1 to TRBJ1-2, with TRBD1 matching 7 junction bases. The clonotype was recovered from an adult with an advanced solid tumor such as melanoma, head and neck, liver or kidney cancer. The sequenced DNA is TGCGCCAGCACCCTCAGCCCCGACAGGGCCATGGATGGCTACACCTTC. It codes for CASTLSPDRAMDGYTF.